This TCR beta chain was sequenced during a study of blood T cells in healthy people across ages. Study-level results: Unknown donor CMV status possibly confounded expanded clonotype changes. The diversity estimates, figures obtained from one million T cells, were considered underestimates.

Sample-barcoded 5' priming and a J-beta primer mix drove a second PCR of about 7 to 11 cycles. TCRdb re-called the 5' RACE reads through MiXCR, storing one row per CDR3 protein. The repertoire holds 700,000 to 900,000 distinct CDR3 sequences, with more than 25% as singletons. In each sample, at least 6.5 million PBMCs were isolated. CDR3 length: 15 amino acids. CDR1 is SGHRS and CDR2 is YFSETQ in the germline V gene. V lost 3 bases and J lost 1, with 12 bases in between. Concerning this clonotype itself: The target antigen is unknown.

The data were also submitted as part of a second study, on T cells of mothers and their children. From that report: Overlap ran slightly, non-significantly higher for related than unrelated mother-child pairs.

The TCR comes from a boy between 10 and 17 years old in good health. The material sequenced was blood. The chain has TRBV5-1 and TRBJ2-3; D is perhaps TRBD2 (5 bases). In DNA form, the CDR3 reads TGCGCCAGCAGCTCGGGATCCACCGGCACAGATACGCAGTATTTT. Translated: CASSSGSTGTDTQYF.